This passage covers 27 T cell receptor beta chains from one sample sequenced in a study of T cell responses to AZD1222 COVID-19 vaccine. The protocol was immunoSEQ multiplex PCR, while the TCRdb copy is restricted to in-frame clones and leaves out a portion. Of 110,000 or so clones listed, roughly nine tenths are singletons. The sample consisted of peripheral blood, taken on day 0 of AZD1222 vaccination. The receptors here all came from an adult in good health.

The rearrangement uses TRBV18 and TRBJ2-2; 7 positions match TRBD1. V dropped 3 bases and J dropped 0; count of bases not matched to a gene: 1. The CDR3 runs 15 residues. From germline, CDR1 is KGHSH and CDR2 LQKENI. CDR3 bases: TGTGCCAGCTCACCGGGACAGACGAACACCGGGGAGCTGTTTTTT. Translated: CASSPGQTNTGELFF.

The chain has TRBV28 and TRBJ2-7; maybe TRBD2 (5 bases). Germline CDR1 and CDR2: MDHEN and SYDVKM. V was cut by 4 bases and J by 2 bases, with 24 bases left in between. The CDR3 consists of 18 residues. CDR3 sequence (DNA): TGTGCCAGCAGTTCGGAGACTCTGGACTCCCAACCCGCCTACGAGCAGTACTTC. This codes for CASSSETLDSQPAYEQYF. Drawing the rest from reference TRBV28 and TRBJ2-7, the complete variable domain is DVKVTQSSRYLVKRTGEKVFLECVQDMDHENMFWYRQDPGLGLRLIYFSYDVKMKEKGDIPEGYSVSREKKERFSLILESASTNQTSMYLCASSSETLDSQPAYEQYFGPGTRLTVT.

J is TRBJ1-6 and V is TRBV30; the D is unclear. Germline CDR1 reads GTSNPN; CDR2 reads SVGIG (reference sequence). V lost 0 bases, J lost 2 bases, and 5 bases lay in between. The CDR3 is made up of 14 amino acids. The CDR3 DNA follows: TGTGCCTGGAGTGTAGACGCCTATAATTCACCCCTCCACTTT. It encodes CAWSVDAYNSPLHF.

This CDR3 is CSAIPGYTF. The CDR3 nucleotides read TGCAGTGCTATCCCAGGCTACACCTTC. The chain employs TRBV20-1 and TRBJ1-2; D is ambiguous. Germline V gene lookup returns CDR1 DFQATT and CDR2 SNEGSKA (reference sequence). This CDR3 is 9 amino acids long. Between the trimmed V and J ends, which lost 4 bases and 8 bases, there was a span of 5 bases.

The chain has TRBV2 and TRBJ1-1; D ambiguous. The CDR3 length is 13 residues. Germline V gene sequence: CDR1 SNHLY, CDR2 FYNNEI. Trimming took off 6 bases at V and 1 base at J, with 9 bases between the two ends. The CDR3 DNA reads TGTGCCAGCAGCAATGGCGGGAACACTGAAGCTTTCTTT. Translation: CASSNGGNTEAFF.

CDR3: CASSPTTGDGYTF. CDR3 nucleotides: TGTGCCAGCTCACCAACGACAGGGGATGGCTACACCTTC. The gene calls are TRBV18 and TRBJ1-2, with 8 bases identical to TRBD1. J gave up 6 bases and V 2 bases, and 2 bases lay outside the gene matches. The CDR3 spans 13 residues. CDR1 is KGHSH and CDR2 is LQKENI in the germline V gene. The full variable domain, rest sourced from reference TRBV18 and TRBJ1-2, is NAGVMQNPRHLVRRRGQEARLRCSPMKGHSHVYWYRQLPEEGLKFMVYLQKENIIDESGMPKERFSAEFPKEGPSILRIQQVVRGDSAAYFCASSPTTGDGYTFGSGTRLTVV.

The chain carries TRBV11-2 and TRBJ1-2; the D gene is possibly TRBD1 (5 bases). CDR3 size: 17 residues. Trimming took 4 bases from V and 5 from J, leaving 23 bases between them. The V gene's germline CDR1 is SGHAT and CDR2 FQNNGV. CDR3 residues: CASSSNLQGRASYGYTF. The CDR3, as DNA: TGTGCCAGCAGCTCCAACCTGCAGGGTCGCGCGAGTTATGGCTACACCTTC.

Here the CDR3 reads CASSVGQLAGGTETQYF. The CDR3 region has the DNA TGTGCCAGCAGCGTAGGCCAACTAGCGGGAGGGACGGAGACCCAGTACTTC. The V gene is TRBV9, the J gene TRBJ2-5, with TRBD2 matching 13 bases. CDR3 length equals 17 residues. Germline V lookup: CDR1 SGDLS, CDR2 YYNGEE. The V segment lost 0 bases and the J segment 5 bases; nucleotides outside the gene matches: 7.

J is TRBJ2-1 and V is TRBV7-2; 9 bases match TRBD2. Germline loops: CDR1 SGHTA, CDR2 FQGNSA. This CDR3 contains 16 residues. Losses at the gene ends were 4 bases for V and 6 bases for J; bases not matched to a gene: 10. The CDR3, as DNA: TGTGCCAGCAGCTCGACCGGGACTAGCAGAGGCAATGAGCAGTTCTTC. Encoded protein: CASSSTGTSRGNEQFF.

The chain carries TRBV30 and TRBJ1-5; the D gene is possibly TRBD1 (6 bases). The ends were cut back, 2 bases at V and 2 bases at J, with 10 bases in the middle. This CDR3 is built from 14 residues. Germline V gene lookup returns CDR1 GTSNPN and CDR2 SVGIG (reference sequence). The CDR3 reads CAWSWGLGNQPQHF. DNA of the CDR3: TGTGCCTGGAGTTGGGGGCTCGGCAATCAGCCCCAGCATTTT.

The V and J genes are TRBV19 and TRBJ2-7, with D possibly being TRBD1 or TRBD2 (5 bases each). Per the germline V gene, CDR1 is LNHDA and CDR2 is SQIVND (reference sequence). The germline V and J ends were trimmed by 7 bases and 3 bases, with 13 bases remaining between them. The CDR3 covers 13 residues. DNA for the CDR3: TGTGCCAGTAAGAGGGACCTGGACTACGAGCAGTACTTC. It encodes CASKRDLDYEQYF.

The chain is built from TRBV3-1 (or the pseudogene TRBV3-2) and TRBJ2-7, with a tentative D call TRBD1 (5 bases). Between the trimmed V and J ends, which lost 0 bases and 4 bases, there was a span of 13 bases. Germline CDR1 and CDR2: LGHDT and YNNKEL (reference sequence). This CDR3 contains 15 residues. CDR3 bases: TGTGCCAGCAGCCAAGACTGGGGCGCGACTTACGAGCAGTACTTC. Protein sequence: CASSQDWGATYEQYF.

The chain has TRBV19 and TRBJ1-2; a possible D gene is TRBD1 (6 bases). Germline assignment: CDR1 LNHDA and CDR2 SQIVND (reference sequence). The CDR3 length is 14 residues. V lost 7 bases to trimming and J lost 3 bases, with 15 bases between them. This CDR3 reads CASTGAGQYYGYTF. The DNA of the CDR3 is TGTGCCAGTACAGGGGCCGGGCAATACTATGGCTACACCTTC.

The rearrangement uses TRBV15 and TRBJ1-2; possible D gene TRBD1, 5 bases. The V end lost 0 bases, the J end lost 3 bases, and 14 bases lay between the germline ends. Germline values: CDR1 LNHNV, CDR2 YYDKDF (reference sequence). There are 16 residues in the CDR3. The CDR3 nucleotides are TGTGCCACCAGCAGAGATCGAACAGGCAGGGACTATGGCTACACCTTC. Translated, it gives CATSRDRTGRDYGYTF. Full variable domain (remainder filled in from reference TRBV15 and TRBJ1-2): DAMVIQNPRYQVTQFGKPVTLSCSQTLNHNVMYWYQQKSSQAPKLLFHYYDKDFNNEADTPDNFQSRRPNTSFCFLDIRSPGLGDTAMYLCATSRDRTGRDYGYTFGSGTRLTVV.

The chain couples TRBV2 to TRBJ1-5; D gene uncertain. V shed 5 bases and J shed 3 bases, with 8 bases lying between them. The CDR3 covers 13 residues. The germline gives CDR1 SNHLY, CDR2 FYNNEI. The CDR3 spells CASSPRINQPQHF. In DNA, the CDR3 is TGTGCCAGCAGTCCAAGAATCAATCAGCCCCAGCATTTT.

This clone was observed a handful of times. The chain is built from TRBV27 and TRBJ2-1; 8 nucleotides agree with TRBD2. The CDR3 consists of 18 residues. V lost 4 bases and J lost 0; bases outside the gene matches: 11. From germline, CDR1 is MNHEY and CDR2 SMNVEV (reference sequence). The DNA for the CDR3 is TGTGCCAGCAGTTCCCCTGGAAATCTAGCGGGCTCCTACAATGAGCAGTTCTTC. Protein sequence: CASSSPGNLAGSYNEQFF.

The V and J genes are TRBV11-2 and TRBJ2-3; 11 nucleotides agree with TRBD1. This CDR3 is 16 amino acids long. Germline V lookup: CDR1 SGHAT, CDR2 FQNNGV. V lost 6 bases to trimming and J lost 5 bases; unmatched junction nucleotides: 10. The DNA for the CDR3 is TGTGCCAGCAGTTCAGGCGGGGGACAGGGGGGAGATACGCAGTATTTT. Translating it yields CASSSGGGQGGDTQYF.

The rearrangement links TRBV7-8 to TRBJ1-5; D is perhaps TRBD1 (5 bases). The CDR3 is 15 amino acids. V lost 0 bases to trimming and J lost 2 bases, with 8 bases between them. Germline V gene lookup returns CDR1 SGHVS and CDR2 FQNEAQ. CDR3 bases: TGTGCCAGCAGCTTAGCCAGGGTTGGCAATCAGCCCCAGCATTTT. Its translation: CASSLARVGNQPQHF.

The chain recombines TRBV19 with TRBJ2-7; maybe TRBD2 (5 bases). CDR3 length: 12 amino acids. Trimming shortened V by 5 bases and J by 4 bases, and 9 bases separated the two germline ends. Per the germline V gene, CDR1 is LNHDA and CDR2 is SQIVND (reference sequence). This chain's CDR3 is CASSPDFYEQYF. CDR3 nucleotides: TGTGCCAGTAGTCCGGACTTTTACGAGCAGTACTTC.

This chain joins TRBV5-1 and TRBJ2-2; perhaps TRBD1 as D (5 bases). Germline V gene lookup returns CDR1 SGHRS and CDR2 YFSETQ. V gave up 5 bases and J gave up 1 base, with 9 bases separating them. CDR3 length: 14 residues. The CDR3 nucleotides read TGCGCCAGCAGAGACAGAGTGAACACCGGGGAGCTGTTTTTT. Amino acid sequence: CASRDRVNTGELFF.

V is TRBV7-9 and J is TRBJ2-5; no clear D gene. V lost 5 bases and J lost 0, with 16 bases in between. The CDR3 loop spans 16 amino acids. From germline, CDR1 is SEHNR and CDR2 FQNEAQ (reference sequence). The CDR3: CASSPLGSLYQETQYF. The CDR3 bases are TGTGCCAGCAGCCCGTTGGGTTCGTTGTACCAAGAGACCCAGTACTTC. The entire variable domain, with the rest obtained from reference TRBV7-9 and TRBJ2-5, is as follows: DTGVSQNPRHKITKRGQNVTFRCDPISEHNRLYWYRQTLGQGPEFLTYFQNEAQLEKSRLLSDRFSAERPKGSFSTLEIQRTEQGDSAMYLCASSPLGSLYQETQYFGPGTRLLVL.

This chain links TRBV9 with TRBJ1-6, with 7 bases aligning to TRBD1. The CDR3 extends over 14 amino acids. Per the germline V gene, CDR1 is SGDLS and CDR2 is YYNGEE. V gave up 4 bases and J gave up 7 bases; unmatched junction bases: 5. Here the CDR3 reads CASSMEGANSPLHF. In nucleotides, the CDR3 is TGTGCCAGCAGCATGGAGGGGGCGAATTCACCCCTCCACTTT. The full variable domain, in which reference TRBV9 and TRBJ1-6 provide the parts outside the CDR3, is DSGVTQTPKHLITATGQRVTLRCSPRSGDLSVYWYQQSLDQGLQFLIQYYNGEERAKGNILERFSAQQFPDLHSELNLSSLELGDSALYFCASSMEGANSPLHFGNGTRLTVT.

The chain uses TRBV7-3 and TRBJ2-7, with D hard to call. The CDR3 length is 13 residues. In germline, CDR1 is SGHTA, CDR2 FQGTGA. V lost 5 bases to trimming and J lost 4 bases, with 12 bases between them. CDR3 loop: CASSRRAEYEQYF. CDR3 sequence (DNA): TGTGCCAGCAGCCGGAGAGCAGAATACGAGCAGTACTTC.

The gene calls are TRBV5-1 and TRBJ1-4; a weak D match, TRBD1 (5 bases). Per the germline V gene, CDR1 is SGHRS and CDR2 is YFSETQ. The CDR3 totals 15 residues. The V and J ends lost 3 bases and 7 bases respectively, with 16 bases between them. DNA of the CDR3: TGCGCCAGCAGCTACTCCCGGGACTCAGGTGAAAAACTGTTTTTT. This codes for CASSYSRDSGEKLFF.

The chain employs TRBV19 and TRBJ1-1; 10 bases are shared with TRBD1. The CDR3 contains 15 residues. The junction had 9 bases not matched to a gene; V was cut back by 5 bases and J by 6 bases. Germline CDR1 and CDR2: LNHDA and SQIVND (reference sequence). For the CDR3, the DNA is TGTGCCAGTAGTTTCGTTGGACAGGGGGGTTCTGAAGCTTTCTTT. It specifies CASSFVGQGGSEAFF.

The chain employs TRBV13 and TRBJ2-5, with D tentatively TRBD2 (6 bases). With 5 bases removed from V and 4 bases from J, the gap between germline ends came to 14 bases. The CDR3 totals 14 residues. Germline V gene lookup returns CDR1 PRHDT and CDR2 FYEKMQ (reference sequence). CDR3 bases: TGTGCCAGCAGCAAAGGGACTGTAGGAGAGACCCAGTACTTC. It yields the protein CASSKGTVGETQYF.

The rearrangement links TRBV7-9 to TRBJ2-5; a possible D gene is TRBD1 (5 bases). Trimming removed 1 base from V and 4 bases from J, with 13 bases in between. Germline V gives CDR1 SEHNR, CDR2 FQNEAQ (reference sequence). The CDR3 runs to 15 residues. CDR3 region: CASSLEGRVRETQYF. CDR3 in DNA: TGTGCCAGCAGCTTAGAGGGCAGGGTCAGAGAGACCCAGTACTTC.